This is a list of T cell receptor beta chains from one sample in a study of blood T cell repertoires in COVID-19. Assay: immunoSEQ multiplex PCR; the TCRdb copy retains only in-frame clones and omits some. The profile shows roughly 250,000 clones, 70% to 90% of them singletons. The sequenced material came from PBMCs or T cells enriched from blood (not recorded which). The receptors were sampled from a woman aged 50 to 60 who had recovered from COVID-19. The CDR3 runs from the conserved cysteine through the conserved F or W. Each record gives: clone size, J gene, D gene, V gene, CDR3 DNA, CDR3 protein. D genes are given only for firm matches. Where a row states a size, it is once, few, many or the class of an expanded clone; other rows omit it.

- TRBJ1-2 - TRBV20-1 TGCAGTGCTAGCCCAGGCTATGGCTACACCTTC CSASPGYGYTF
- TRBJ2-2 - TRBV5-1 TGCGCCAGCAGCGCAAGCTACACCGGGGAGCTGTTTTTT CASSASYTGELFF
few TRBJ1-2 - TRBV25-1 TGTGCCAGCAGTCGCTTCGGGCAGCGGGGCTACACCTTC CASSRFGQRGYTF
- TRBJ1-5 - TRBV28 TGTGCCAGCAGTCCTGGGGCGGGAAATCAGCCCCAGCATTTT CASSPGAGNQPQHF
few TRBJ1-5 - TRBV18 TGTGCCAGCTCACTCAGCGGCAATCAGCCCCAGCATTTT CASSLSGNQPQHF
- TRBJ2-7 TRBD1 TRBV27 TGTGCCAGCAGTTTCTCCCCGGGGACAGTGGCTTACGAGCAGTACTTC CASSFSPGTVAYEQYF
- TRBJ2-2 TRBD2 TRBV20-1 TGCAGTGCTAGTCCTAGCGGGAGGGATACCGGGGAGCTGTTTTTT CSASPSGRDTGELFF
once TRBJ2-2 - TRBV18 TGTGCCAGCTCCGCTCAGGAGGCGGGTTCGAACACCGGGGAGCTGTTTTTT CASSAQEAGSNTGELFF
- TRBJ2-2 - TRBV6-2/TRBV6-3 TGTGCCAGCAGTCTTGGACTGGACACCGGGGAGCTGTTTTTT CASSLGLDTGELFF
- TRBJ1-6 - TRBV3-1/TRBV3-2 TGTGCCAGCAGCCAAGTATTCGGGGGGCGGAATTCACCCCTCCACTTT CASSQVFGGRNSPLHF
- TRBJ2-5 - TRBV6-5 TGTGCCAGCAGACAGATCTTGGAGACCCAGTACTTC CASRQILETQYF
- TRBJ2-2 TRBD2 TRBV2 TGTGCCAGCAGTGAAGAAGTAGCGGGAGCCACCGGGGAGCTGTTTTTT CASSEEVAGATGELFF
once TRBJ1-2 - TRBV2 TGTGCCAGCAGTGCAGGGTCCTATGGCTACACCTTC CASSAGSYGYTF
- TRBJ1-1 - TRBV5-1 TGCGCCAGCGGCCCGGGGGGTGCCACTGAAGCTTTCTTT CASGPGGATEAFF
- TRBJ1-4 - TRBV28 TGTGCCAGCAGCCCCCGGGGGGAGTGGGGAAAACTGTTTTTT CASSPRGEWGKLFF
- TRBJ2-2 TRBD1 TRBV5-1 TGCGCCAGCAGCTTTACAGGGGGATTTACCGGGGAGCTGTTTTTT CASSFTGGFTGELFF
- TRBJ1-3 - TRBV7-7 TGTGCTAGCAGCCCTCCAGGGGCTGGAAACACCATATATTTT CASSPPGAGNTIYF
- TRBJ1-1 - TRBV7-8 TGTGCCAGCAGCTTAGGCGGCCATTTGAACACTGAAGCTTTCTTT CASSLGGHLNTEAFF
- TRBJ1-4 - TRBV19 TGTGCCAGTAGCCGGACAGTCCGCGATGAAAAACTGTTTTTT CASSRTVRDEKLFF
many TRBJ2-7 - TRBV5-4 TGTGCCAGCAGCTTGGGTACAGGAAAGGCGGACGAGCAGTACTTC CASSLGTGKADEQYF
- TRBJ1-1 TRBD1 TRBV28 TGTGCCAGCAGTTCGGGACAGGGGACTGAAGCTTTCTTT CASSSGQGTEAFF
- TRBJ1-2 TRBD1 TRBV3-1/TRBV3-2 TGTGCCAGCAGCCAAAGGGACAGGGTCTATGGCTACACCTTC CASSQRDRVYGYTF
- TRBJ1-3 - TRBV28 TGTGCCAGCAGTTCCGGGACATCTACTGGAAACACCATATATTTT CASSSGTSTGNTIYF
- TRBJ2-3 TRBD2 TRBV15 TGTGCCACCGGGCCGGGAGGAACAACAGATACGCAGTATTTT CATGPGGTTDTQYF
- TRBJ2-3 - TRBV7-2 TGTGCCAGCAGCTTCGATAGCCGCCCAGATACGCAGTATTTT CASSFDSRPDTQYF
- TRBJ2-7 - TRBV5-4 TGTGCCAGCAGCTTCAAGGGAAATAGCGGCGAGCAGTACTTC CASSFKGNSGEQYF
once TRBJ1-1 - TRBV18 TGTGCCAGCTCACCTCTACAGGGATTCACTGAAGCTTTCTTT CASSPLQGFTEAFF
- TRBJ1-3 - TRBV29-1 TGCAGCGTTGAAGCAGGGTACGGAAACACCATATATTTT CSVEAGYGNTIYF
- TRBJ1-1 - TRBV27 TGTGCCAGCAGTTTATATAGCGGTACCGTCGGAGCTTTCTTT CASSLYSGTVGAFF
once TRBJ1-1 - TRBV19 TGTGCCAGTAGGAAGAGGGGAGGGTTGCCCCCTGAAGCTTTCTTT CASRKRGGLPPEAFF
- TRBJ2-3 TRBD2 TRBV15 TGTGCCACCAGCAGAGATATGGCGGGAGGGCCAACAGATACGCAGTATTTT CATSRDMAGGPTDTQYF
- TRBJ1-1 - TRBV6-6 TGTGCCAGCAGTTATATGGGCGCCACTGAAGCTTTCTTT CASSYMGATEAFF
- TRBJ1-1 TRBD1 TRBV28 TGTGCCAGCAGTCTCCACGACCGGGACAGTGAAGCTTTCTTT CASSLHDRDSEAFF
- TRBJ1-4 TRBD1 TRBV7-9 TGTGCCAGCAGGCTGGGGACAGGGAATGAAAAACTGTTTTTT CASRLGTGNEKLFF
- TRBJ1-1 - TRBV23-1 TGCGCCAGCAGTCATCGGGGATACACTGAAGCTTTCTTT CASSHRGYTEAFF
- TRBJ2-1 TRBD2 TRBV27 TGTGCCAGCAGTCGAGAACTAGCGGGAGGGCTCCCGCATTACAATGAGCAGTTCTTC CASSRELAGGLPHYNEQFF
- TRBJ1-2 TRBD1 TRBV2 TGTGCCAGCAGTGTCGGGACAGGGATCGGGTATGGCTACACCTTC CASSVGTGIGYGYTF
- TRBJ2-5 - TRBV7-6 TGTGCCAGCAGCTTAGTATCTGGAGGAGCTGGGACCCAGTACTTC CASSLVSGGAGTQYF
- TRBJ2-1 TRBD2 TRBV28 TGTGCCAGCAGTTTCGGTCTCGCGGGAGGGAAAACTGAGCAGTTCTTC CASSFGLAGGKTEQFF
- TRBJ1-4 TRBD1 TRBV10-3 TGTGCCACCGGGACAGAAGAAAATGAAAAACTGTTTTTT CATGTEENEKLFF
- TRBJ1-1 TRBD1 TRBV6-5 TGTGCCAGCAGTTACGCCGGGACAGGGGGGAACGGGGCTTTCTTT CASSYAGTGGNGAFF
- TRBJ1-2 TRBD1 TRBV7-2 TGTGCCAGCAGCTTAGACAGGGGGCCATATGGCTACACCTTC CASSLDRGPYGYTF